This paragraph reports one T cell receptor beta chain. Assay used: immunoSEQ multiplex PCR; TCRdb lists only in-frame clones, some missing. The table lists about 94,000 clones, less than 85% of them singletons. This sample stems from a study of T cell responses to AZD1222 COVID-19 vaccine. The length of the CDR3 is 12 residues. Trimming removed 7 bases from V and 12 bases from J, with 16 bases in between. Sample: peripheral blood, taken 28 days after the second AZD1222 dose. This chain uses TRBV12-3 or TRBV12-4 with TRBJ1-3; tentative D call: TRBD1 (5 bases). The TCR was taken from an adult who received the AZD1222 COVID-19 vaccine. The chain's CDR3 is CASTQPGADIYF. Written as DNA, the CDR3 is TGTGCCAGCACCCAACCCGGGGCGGACATATATTTT.